These 16 T cell receptor beta chains share one sample of origin, sequenced in a study of early T cells in non-severe SARS-CoV-2 infection. TCRdb reprocessed the 5' RACE reads via MiXCR and lists one record per CDR3 protein. The table lists more than 90,000 distinct CDR3 sequences, 11% of them singletons. The sequenced material came from whole blood. Receptors were obtained from an adult who was a healthcare worker with PCR-confirmed SARS-CoV-2 infection or an uninfected control (not recorded which).

This clonotype was recorded a few times. This chain links TRBV5-1 with TRBJ2-2; 7 nucleotides align to TRBD1. Germline CDR1 SGHRS, CDR2 YFSETQ. The V gene end was trimmed by 4 bases and the J gene end by 0 bases; junction bases not matched to a gene: 3. This CDR3 region has 15 residues. The CDR3 coding sequence is TGCGCCAGCAGCACGGACAGGACGAACACCGGGGAGCTGTTTTTT. This translates into CASSTDRTNTGELFF. The full variable domain, completed using reference TRBV5-1 and TRBJ2-2, is KAGVTQTPRYLIKTRGQQVTLSCSPISGHRSVSWYQQTPGQGLQFLFEYFSETQRNKGNFPGRFSGRQFSNSRSEMNVSTLELGDSALYLCASSTDRTNTGELFFGEGSRLTVL.

This clonotype occurred many times. The chain carries TRBV7-6 and TRBJ2-7; TRBD2 agrees at 13 bases. J lost 4 bases, V lost 5 bases, and 5 bases had no gene match. From germline, CDR1 is SGHVS and CDR2 FNYEAQ. There are 15 residues in the CDR3. This chain's CDR3 is CASSLGTSGIYEQYF. CDR3 DNA: TGTGCCAGCAGCCTTGGGACTAGCGGGATTTACGAGCAGTACTTC.

The V call is TRBV3-1, the J call TRBJ2-7, with D possibly matching TRBD2 (5 bases). V was pared by 4 bases and J by 2 bases, with 9 bases between. The germline gives CDR1 LGHDT, CDR2 YNNKEL (reference sequence). This CDR3 comprises 13 residues. The CDR3 protein is CASSPRTAYEQYF. CDR3 nucleotide sequence: TGTGCCAGCAGCCCAAGGACTGCCTACGAGCAGTACTTC.

The chain has TRBV15 and TRBJ2-7, with TRBD2 as a possible D gene (6 bases). The V gene's germline CDR1 is LNHNV and CDR2 YYDKDF (reference sequence). Trimming left V 0 bases short and J 6 bases short, with 9 bases between. This CDR3 contains 13 residues. CDR3 nucleotides: TGTGCCACCAGCAGAGAAGCCGGGGGCGAGCAGTACTTC. Amino acid sequence: CATSREAGGEQYF.

The rearrangement links TRBV2 to TRBJ1-1; D may be TRBD1 (5 bases). Trimming left V 4 bases short and J 4 bases short, with 10 bases between. This CDR3 is built from 13 residues. In germline, CDR1 is SNHLY, CDR2 FYNNEI. The CDR3 DNA reads as TGTGCCAGCAGTGGTTCGAGGGGCACTGAAGCTTTCTTT. Its protein is CASSGSRGTEAFF. Full variable domain (remainder filled in from reference TRBV2 and TRBJ1-1): EPEVTQTPSHQVTQMGQEVILRCVPISNHLYFYWYRQILGQKVEFLVSFYNNEISEKSEIFDDQFSVERPDGSNFTLKIRSTKLEDSAMYFCASSGSRGTEAFFGQGTRLTVV.

In this sample, this clonotype turned up many times. The rearrangement links TRBV18 to TRBJ1-1, with 11 positions matching TRBD1. With 6 bases clipped from V and 2 bases from J, the junction kept 5 bases outside the gene matches. This CDR3 has 15 amino acids. Germline CDR1 is KGHSH and CDR2 is LQKENI. The CDR3 spells CASSQGQGVNTEAFF. CDR3 DNA sequence: TGTGCCAGCTCGCAGGGACAGGGGGTTAACACTGAAGCTTTCTTT.

V and J are TRBV4-2 and TRBJ2-7; D may match TRBD1 or TRBD2 (5 bases each). Trimming stripped 1 base from V and 3 bases from J, with 10 bases between. The CDR3 covers 14 residues. Germline V gives CDR1 LGHNA, CDR2 YNFKEQ. The CDR3 sequence is CASSQGGTVYEQYF. In DNA, the CDR3 is TGTGCCAGCAGCCAAGGTGGGACGGTCTACGAGCAGTACTTC.

V and J are TRBV29-1 and TRBJ1-1; D is undetermined. This CDR3 region has 13 residues. Trimming left V 7 bases short and J 5 bases short, with 17 bases between. The germline CDR1 and CDR2 sequences are SQVTM and ANQGSEA. The CDR3 DNA sequence: TGCAGCGCCTTGGACTCCCCTGGGACTGAAGCTTTCTTT. This translates into CSALDSPGTEAFF. Full variable domain (outside the CDR3, taken from reference TRBV29-1 and TRBJ1-1): SAVISQKPSRDICQRGTSLTIQCQVDSQVTMMFWYRQQPGQSLTLIATANQGSEATYESGFVIDKFPISRPNLTFSTLTVSNMSPEDSSIYLCSALDSPGTEAFFGQGTRLTVV.

This clonotype was seen more than once but under ten times. This sequence joins TRBV27 and TRBJ1-5, with TRBD1 as a possible D gene (5 bases). Germline V lookup: CDR1 MNHEY, CDR2 SMNVEV (reference sequence). V lost 4 bases and J 1 base, leaving 11 bases between the germline ends. The CDR3 has 15 amino acids. DNA of the CDR3: TGTGCCAGCAGTTATAGGGGCCTGAGCAATCAGCCCCAGCATTTT. This translates into CASSYRGLSNQPQHF.

In this sample, this clonotype turned up many times. The J gene is TRBJ1-6, the V gene TRBV20-1; D uncertain. There are 12 residues in the CDR3. Germline V gene sequence: CDR1 DFQATT, CDR2 SNEGSKA (reference sequence). Deletions cut 0 bases from V and 10 bases from J, with 7 bases between. The CDR3 is CSARDRLSPLHF. For the CDR3, the DNA is TGCAGTGCTAGAGATCGTCTCTCACCCCTCCACTTT.

The chain uses TRBV29-1 and TRBJ2-5; D gene unclear. V shed 6 bases and J shed 4 bases, with 6 bases lying between them. Germline V lookup: CDR1 SQVTM, CDR2 ANQGSEA. The CDR3 length is 10 residues. The CDR3 DNA follows: TGCAGCGTCCGAATAGAGACCCAGTACTTC. It translates to CSVRIETQYF. Supplemented by reference TRBV29-1 and TRBJ2-5, the full variable domain reads SAVISQKPSRDICQRGTSLTIQCQVDSQVTMMFWYRQQPGQSLTLIATANQGSEATYESGFVIDKFPISRPNLTFSTLTVSNMSPEDSSIYLCSVRIETQYFGPGTRLLVL.

There are many counts of this clonotype. The V gene is TRBV27, the J gene TRBJ2-2; 7 nucleotides agree with TRBD2. The CDR3 has 17 residues. Germline V gene data show CDR1 as MNHEY and CDR2 as SMNVEV (reference sequence). The J segment lost 1 base and the V segment lost 5 bases, leaving 10 bases of the junction unmatched. Here the CDR3 reads CASSRFSGGQNTGELFF. Here the CDR3 DNA reads TGTGCCAGCAGTAGGTTTTCGGGAGGCCAGAACACCGGGGAGCTGTTTTTT.

This clonotype was observed at least ten times. The chain has TRBV3-1 and TRBJ2-5; TRBD1 agrees at 7 bases. The CDR3 loop spans 15 amino acids. The junction had 5 bases not matched to a gene; V was cut back by 0 bases and J by 4 bases. CDR1 is LGHDT, CDR2 YNNKEL, per germline (reference sequence). The DNA for the CDR3 is TGTGCCAGCAGCCAAGACGAATCAGGGGGAGAGACCCAGTACTTC. This sequence encodes CASSQDESGGETQYF.

The rearrangement uses TRBV3-1 and TRBJ1-1; D is unresolved. V lost 3 bases and J lost 2, with 13 bases in between. CDR3 size: 15 residues. CDR1 LGHDT and CDR2 YNNKEL come from the germline V gene (reference sequence). Here the CDR3 DNA reads TGTGCCAGCAGCCACCCCACAAGTATTAACACTGAAGCTTTCTTT. This translates into CASSHPTSINTEAFF.

This clonotype has a handful of counts. J is TRBJ1-1 and V is TRBV28; no reliable D call. Trimming removed 4 bases from V and 5 bases from J, with 8 bases in between. The CDR3 runs to 12 residues. Germline CDR1 and CDR2: MDHEN and SYDVKM. The CDR3 sequence: CASSSGLTEAFF. CDR3 nucleotides: TGTGCCAGCAGTTCCGGGTTGACTGAAGCTTTCTTT.

This clonotype was seen more than once but under ten times. The chain is built from TRBV28 and TRBJ2-7; no clear D. This CDR3 has 14 residues. Germline V lookup: CDR1 MDHEN, CDR2 SYDVKM. V was cut by 7 bases and J by 3 bases, with 16 bases left in between. The CDR3 reads CASTRAYPHYEQYF. The CDR3 DNA follows: TGTGCCAGCACTCGAGCGTATCCCCACTACGAGCAGTACTTC.